This T cell receptor (beta chain) was sequenced during a study of cytomegalovirus exposure and HLA in healthy donors (dated by TCRdb to between 2016 and 2019). Broadly, across the study: A later analysis indicated that the roughly 130 validation repertoires were generated on the platform also employed for the approximately 700 repertoires of the first cohort. The study aimed to test whether signatures of past pathogen exposure could be identified by cataloging public T cell receptors. Besides the first cohort of 550 to 750 subjects, a separate validation cohort made up of roughly 130 different subjects was used. High-throughput TCR immunosequencing, statistical association of individual TCRs with disease status, and machine learning were combined to predict cytomegalovirus infection status. The investigation overall reported the following: Of the cluster scores, about 94% were above 0 in a later analysis, which found that TCRs clustered in the first cohort also tended to co-occur in the 90 to 150 validation repertoires. Most TCR sequences were seen in very few donors, while some public TCRs were found in many individuals. The validation cohort had no HLA typing available for a later analysis, so co-occurrence within that cohort was assessed over all 120 or so repertoires. In the study, 150 to 200 TCR beta chains were listed as associated with cytomegalovirus. The authors suggested that the approach could potentially be extended to other disease states and immunological phenotypes. Cytomegalovirus status was reported to be diagnosed by the classifier with high specificity and sensitivity in both the original and validation cohorts. Three of the identified cytomegalovirus-associated TCR beta chains were confirmed in vitro to be specific for cytomegalovirus antigens.

The receptor library was made with the immunoSEQ multiplex PCR assay. The original methods were these. To diagnose cytomegalovirus status from the catalog of TCR beta chain sequences, a statistical classification framework was built. TCRdb holds this immuneACCESS table with in-frame rearrangements only. Some clones are missing; in checked studies, unresolved V genes explain under half, and the rest has no known cause. The V and J calls and the clone size are those of that table, but D and trimming were determined from the DNA. The table for this sample lists hundreds of thousands of clones; 87% of them were counted only once. The top ten clonotypes cover more than 10% of the sample. V lost 4 bases and J lost 3 bases, and the count of bases not matched to a germline gene is 3. Sequences SGHRS (CDR1) and YFSETQ (CDR2) are obtained from the germline V gene. The CDR3 starts with the cysteine, ends with the phenylalanine, and has 14 residues. Only the CDR3 part of the read is kept: 42 bases, read in frame from the first base.

On this clone: Its antigen is not yet known. No quality values exist for individual bases; no much larger clone is one base distant.

Separate from the approximately 700-subject first cohort, the validation cohort of roughly 120 subjects was the group to which the donors belonged. Specimen: PBMCs. The chain is encoded by TRBV5-1 joined to TRBJ2-7, with 11 bases aligning to TRBD2. The receptor's source is a man between 18 and 29 years old in good health and CMV-seropositive. The DNA sequence reads TGCGCCAGCAGCGAAGGGACTAGCGGCTACGAGCAGTACTTC. Its translation reads: CASSEGTSGYEQYF.